This T cell receptor beta chain came from a study of technical replicates of blood from a handful of donors. Trimming shortened V by 0 bases and J by 4 bases, and 10 bases separated the two germline ends. The CDR3 is 15 amino acids. Germline V gene lookup returns CDR1 LGHNA and CDR2 YNFKEQ. Produced via immunoSEQ multiplex PCR; TCRdb's table is partial and in-frame only. The sample records about 80,000 clones, 75% to 95% being singletons. The sequencing sample was made of T cells isolated from PBMCs. The sequence was collected from a human donor in good health. V and J are TRBV4-2 and TRBJ2-1; possible D gene TRBD2, 5 bases. The CDR3 loop reads CASSQEGGLYNEQFF. DNA for the CDR3: TGTGCCAGCAGCCAAGAGGGCGGGTTATACAATGAGCAGTTCTTC.